The rows below give T cell receptor beta chains drawn from one sample of a study of CD8 T cells in ankylosing spondylitis. TCRdb reprocessed the 5' RACE reads with MiXCR, giving one entry per CDR3 protein. Among some 250,000 distinct CDR3 sequences listed, about 24% were seen once. Sequencing input: blood, either unsorted or a sorted T cell fraction (not recorded which). The receptors originated from a male donor with ankylosing spondylitis or in good health (not recorded which). CDR3s include the opening cysteine and the closing phenylalanine or tryptophan. The D gene is left open where the match is weak. Size tells how often a clone was seen (once, few, many) or the class of an expanded clone, and some rows leave it out.

abundance: NA; v_gene: TRBV20-1; j_gene: TRBJ1-1; d_gene: NA; CDR3aa: CSQEFDTSNTEAFF; CDR3nt: TGCAGCCAAGAATTTGACACATCGAACACTGAAGCTTTCTTT
abundance: NA; v_gene: TRBV20-1; j_gene: TRBJ2-2; d_gene: NA; CDR3aa: CSARDPAKGTVGELFF; CDR3nt: TGCAGTGCTAGAGATCCGGCAAAGGGGACGGTCGGGGAGCTGTTTTTT
abundance: NA; v_gene: TRBV3-1; j_gene: TRBJ2-7; d_gene: NA; CDR3aa: CASSQLGEWSTYEQYF; CDR3nt: TGTGCCAGCAGCCAACTTGGGGAATGGTCAACCTACGAGCAGTACTTC
abundance: few; v_gene: TRBV29-1; j_gene: TRBJ2-6; d_gene: TRBD2; CDR3aa: CSALAGSSGANVLTF; CDR3nt: TGCAGCGCATTAGCGGGGAGCTCTGGGGCCAACGTCCTGACTTTC
abundance: NA; v_gene: TRBV10-1; j_gene: TRBJ2-1; d_gene: NA; CDR3aa: CASSVGRFYEQFF; CDR3nt: TGCGCCAGCAGTGTGGGCAGGTTCTATGAGCAGTTCTTC
abundance: few; v_gene: TRBV24-1; j_gene: TRBJ1-5; d_gene: TRBD1; CDR3aa: CATSDPRTGTEPQHF; CDR3nt: TGTGCCACCAGTGACCCGCGGACAGGGACGGAGCCCCAGCATTTT
abundance: NA; v_gene: TRBV29-1; j_gene: TRBJ2-7; d_gene: TRBD2; CDR3aa: CSEPGLAGGPSEQYF; CDR3nt: TGCAGCGAGCCCGGACTAGCGGGGGGGCCGTCCGAGCAGTACTTC
abundance: many; v_gene: TRBV20-1; j_gene: TRBJ2-5; d_gene: NA; CDR3aa: CSARDAFTQYF; CDR3nt: TGCAGTGCTAGAGACGCGTTTACCCAGTACTTC
abundance: NA; v_gene: TRBV7-6; j_gene: TRBJ2-5; d_gene: NA; CDR3aa: CASSSTGKGETQYF; CDR3nt: TGTGCCAGCAGCTCCACAGGGAAGGGGGAGACCCAGTACTTC
abundance: many; v_gene: TRBV20-1; j_gene: TRBJ1-2; d_gene: NA; CDR3aa: CSASDGPNYGYTF; CDR3nt: TGCAGTGCTAGTGACGGGCCAAACTATGGCTACACCTTC
abundance: NA; v_gene: TRBV20-1; j_gene: TRBJ2-3; d_gene: TRBD1; CDR3aa: CSAIPGTGGEDTQYF; CDR3nt: TGCAGTGCTATACCCGGGACAGGGGGCGAAGATACGCAGTATTTT
abundance: many; v_gene: TRBV5-1; j_gene: TRBJ2-2; d_gene: TRBD1; CDR3aa: CASSPQPGTGARELFF; CDR3nt: TGCGCCAGCAGCCCACAACCCGGGACAGGGGCCCGGGAGCTGTTTTTT
abundance: NA; v_gene: TRBV5-1; j_gene: TRBJ2-5; d_gene: TRBD1; CDR3aa: CASSWGTAQETQYF; CDR3nt: TGCGCCAGCAGCTGGGGGACAGCTCAAGAGACCCAGTACTTC
abundance: NA; v_gene: TRBV29-1; j_gene: TRBJ2-3; d_gene: TRBD2; CDR3aa: CSVETSGVDTQYF; CDR3nt: TGCAGCGTTGAGACTAGCGGGGTTGATACGCAGTATTTT